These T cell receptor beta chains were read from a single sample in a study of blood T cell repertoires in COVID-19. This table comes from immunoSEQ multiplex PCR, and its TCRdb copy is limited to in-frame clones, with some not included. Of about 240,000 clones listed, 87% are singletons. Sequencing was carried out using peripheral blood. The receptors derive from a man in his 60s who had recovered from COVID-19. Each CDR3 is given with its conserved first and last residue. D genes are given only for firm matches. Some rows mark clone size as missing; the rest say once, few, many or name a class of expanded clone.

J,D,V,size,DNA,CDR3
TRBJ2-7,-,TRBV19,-,TGTGCCAGTAGTCCTAGTGGGGGGACCTACGAGCAGTACTTC,CASSPSGGTYEQYF
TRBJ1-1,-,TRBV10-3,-,TGTGCCATCAGTGTGCGGAGCACTGAAGCTTTCTTT,CAISVRSTEAFF
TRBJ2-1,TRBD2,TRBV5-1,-,TGCGCCAGCAGCCGAATCCTTTTAAGCGGGGGATACAATGAGCAGTTCTTC,CASSRILLSGGYNEQFF
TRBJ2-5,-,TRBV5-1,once,TGCGCCAGCAGCTTGGGAGGGGTCAGGGGCGAGACCCAGTACTTC,CASSLGGVRGETQYF
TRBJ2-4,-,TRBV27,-,TGTGCCAGCCGGATGACGGCAGGTAACATTCAGTACTTC,CASRMTAGNIQYF
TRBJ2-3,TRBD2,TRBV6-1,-,TGTGCCAGCAGTGAACCCCGGGGGGGCACAGATACGCAGTATTTT,CASSEPRGGTDTQYF
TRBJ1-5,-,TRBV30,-,TGTGCCTGGAGTTACGGGGTACAGCCCCAGCATTTT,CAWSYGVQPQHF
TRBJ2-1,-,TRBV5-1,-,TGCGCCAGCAGCTTGGTAGCTGTCGATGAGCAGTTCTTC,CASSLVAVDEQFF
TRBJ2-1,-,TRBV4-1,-,TGCGCCAGCAGCCAAGATTCTTCTCTTAAGTTCTTC,CASSQDSSLKFF
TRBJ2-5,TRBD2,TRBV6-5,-,TGTGCCAGCAGTTCCCTGGGGCGGGGGGGCCGAGAGACCCAGTACTTC,CASSSLGRGGRETQYF
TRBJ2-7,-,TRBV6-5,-,TGTGCCAGCAGTTCTCTGGCTAGCGAGCAGTACTTC,CASSSLASEQYF
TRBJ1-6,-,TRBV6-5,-,TGTGCCAGCAGGAGGGACTTCAATTCACCCCTCCACTTT,CASRRDFNSPLHF
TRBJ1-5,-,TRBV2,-,TGTGCCAGCAGTGAATCGGCGACTTCGGGACAGCCCCAGCATTTT,CASSESATSGQPQHF
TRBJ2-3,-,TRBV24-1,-,TGTGCCACCAGTGACCCGGGGGGCAAGGATACGCAGTATTTT,CATSDPGGKDTQYF
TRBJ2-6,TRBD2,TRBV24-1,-,TGTGCCACCAGTGGTCGCGGGGGAGGCGGGGCCGACGTCCTGACTTTC,CATSGRGGGGADVLTF
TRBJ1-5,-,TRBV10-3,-,TGTGCCATCAGTGAAAGAGGGAGTGGCCAGCCCCAGCATTTT,CAISERGSGQPQHF
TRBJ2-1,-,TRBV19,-,TGTGCCAGTAGTATTGAGCCCTACAATGAGCAGTTCTTC,CASSIEPYNEQFF
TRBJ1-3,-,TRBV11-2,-,TGTGCCAGCAGGGCGATCCGGGATACCTCTGGAAACACCATATATTTT,CASRAIRDTSGNTIYF
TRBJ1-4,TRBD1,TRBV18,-,TGTGCCAGCTCACCAGACAGGGATGAAAAACTGTTTTTT,CASSPDRDEKLFF
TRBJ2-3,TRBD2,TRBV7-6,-,TGTGCCAGCAGCTTAGCGCTAGCGGGGGGGCCGAATACGCAGTATTTT,CASSLALAGGPNTQYF
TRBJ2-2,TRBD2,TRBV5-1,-,TGCGCCAGCAGCTTTAGCGGGGGGTTAACGAACACCGGGGAGCTGTTTTTT,CASSFSGGLTNTGELFF
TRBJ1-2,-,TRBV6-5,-,TGTGCCAGCTCAGGCATTAAGGGCTACACCTTC,CASSGIKGYTF
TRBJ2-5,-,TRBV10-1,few,TGCGCCAGCAGTTTTGGCCTGGGCCGGCTGGAGACCCAGTACTTC,CASSFGLGRLETQYF
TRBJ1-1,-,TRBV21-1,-,TGTGCCAGCAGCGTCCTCCGGGGGGTTGAAGCTTTCTTT,CASSVLRGVEAFF
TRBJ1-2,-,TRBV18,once,TGTGCCAGCTCACCACCGGTTTCTCGGGGCTACACCTTC,CASSPPVSRGYTF
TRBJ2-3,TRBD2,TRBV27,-,TGTGCCAGCAGTTTGGGACTAGCGCAAGATACGCAGTATTTT,CASSLGLAQDTQYF
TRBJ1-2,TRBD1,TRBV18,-,TGTGCCAGCTCACCCTACAGGGGGTATTTCTATGGCTACACCTTC,CASSPYRGYFYGYTF
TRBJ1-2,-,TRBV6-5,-,TGTGCCAGCAGTCGACTAACAGGGATGGGTGGCTACACCTTC,CASSRLTGMGGYTF
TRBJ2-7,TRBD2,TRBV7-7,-,TGTGCCAGCAGCTTGGAAGCGGGGGCGAGCTACGAGCAGTACTTC,CASSLEAGASYEQYF
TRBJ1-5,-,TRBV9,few,TGTGCCAGCAGCGTAGTTACAGTCCATCAGCCCCAGCATTTT,CASSVVTVHQPQHF
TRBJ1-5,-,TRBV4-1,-,TGCGCCAGCAGCACGGACTTTAGCAATCAGCCCCAGCATTTT,CASSTDFSNQPQHF
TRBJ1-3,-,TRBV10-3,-,TGTGCCATCAGTGGGACAGCTGGAAACACCATATATTTT,CAISGTAGNTIYF
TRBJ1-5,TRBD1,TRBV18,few,TGTGCCAGCTCACCGCCCCGGACAGGGGGCAGCAATCAGCCCCAGCATTTT,CASSPPRTGGSNQPQHF
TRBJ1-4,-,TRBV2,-,TGTGCCAGCAATTACATCCCAAATGAAAAACTGTTTTTT,CASNYIPNEKLFF
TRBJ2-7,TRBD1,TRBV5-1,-,TGCGCCAGCAGCCCGATATACAGGGGAAGAAGGGGCTACGAGCAGTACTTC,CASSPIYRGRRGYEQYF
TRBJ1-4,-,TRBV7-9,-,TGTGCCAGCAGCTTAGATGATCTTGGGGGCCCAGAAAAACTGTTTTTT,CASSLDDLGGPEKLFF
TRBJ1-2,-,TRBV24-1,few,TGTGCCACCAGTGATTCAGGGTTTTCGGTAGGAGGCTACACCTTC,CATSDSGFSVGGYTF
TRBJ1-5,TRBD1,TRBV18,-,TGTGCCAGCTCACTGACAGGGGGGCTTGGGCCCCAGCATTTT,CASSLTGGLGPQHF
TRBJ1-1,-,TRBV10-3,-,TGTGCCATCAGTCAGGGCAGGCCCTTGGTCAACACTGAAGCTTTCTTT,CAISQGRPLVNTEAFF
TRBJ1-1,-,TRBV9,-,TGTGCCAGCAGCGCCCACCAGGGCCACTACACTGAAGCTTTCTTT,CASSAHQGHYTEAFF
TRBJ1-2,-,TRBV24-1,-,TGTGCCACCAGTGATATAACAGGGTCGTCAGGCTACACCTTC,CATSDITGSSGYTF
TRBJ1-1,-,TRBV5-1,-,TGCGCCAGCAGCCCTGCGGCAGCGGACACTGAAGCTTTCTTT,CASSPAAADTEAFF
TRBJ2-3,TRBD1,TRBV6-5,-,TGTGCCAGCAGTAGGGGGCCAGATACGCAGTATTTT,CASSRGPDTQYF
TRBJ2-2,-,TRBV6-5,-,TGTGCCAGCAGAGCGCTTGGTCCCGGGGAGCTGTTTTTT,CASRALGPGELFF
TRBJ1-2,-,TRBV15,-,TGTGCCACCAGCAGGGCGTCAAGGATTCAGGAGGCGAATGGCTACACCTTC,CATSRASRIQEANGYTF
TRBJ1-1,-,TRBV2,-,TGTGCCAGCAGGAGTAAGAACACTGAAGCTTTCTTT,CASRSKNTEAFF
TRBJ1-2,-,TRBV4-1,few,TGCGCCAGCAGCCAAGAAGCGGATATGAACTATGGCTACACCTTC,CASSQEADMNYGYTF
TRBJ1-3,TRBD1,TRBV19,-,TGTGCCAGTAGTCCCGGGACAGGGGCTGGAAACACCATATATTTT,CASSPGTGAGNTIYF
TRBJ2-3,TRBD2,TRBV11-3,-,TGTGCCAGCAGCATCCGGACTAGCGGGGGGGCAGATACGCAGTATTTT,CASSIRTSGGADTQYF